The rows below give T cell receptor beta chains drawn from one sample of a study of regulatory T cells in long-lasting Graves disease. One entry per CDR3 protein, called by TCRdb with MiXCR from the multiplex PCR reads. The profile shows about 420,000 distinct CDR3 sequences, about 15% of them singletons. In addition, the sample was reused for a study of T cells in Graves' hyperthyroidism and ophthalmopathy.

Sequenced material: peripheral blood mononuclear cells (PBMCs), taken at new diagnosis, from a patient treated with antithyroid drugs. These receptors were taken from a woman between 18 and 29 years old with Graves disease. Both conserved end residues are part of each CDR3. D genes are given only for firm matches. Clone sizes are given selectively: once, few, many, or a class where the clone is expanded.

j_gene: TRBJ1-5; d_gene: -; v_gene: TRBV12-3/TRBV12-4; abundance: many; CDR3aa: CASSRIGQFNQPQHF; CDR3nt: TGTGCCAGCAGCCGTATCGGACAGTTCAATCAGCCCCAGCATTTT
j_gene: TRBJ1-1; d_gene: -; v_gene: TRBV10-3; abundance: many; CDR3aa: CAISEAGLTEAFF; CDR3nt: TGTGCCATCAGTGAGGCAGGGTTGACTGAAGCTTTCTTT
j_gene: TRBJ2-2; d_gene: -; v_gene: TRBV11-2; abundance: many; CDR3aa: CASSLDLADGGELFF; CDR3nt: TGTGCCAGCAGCTTAGATTTGGCGGACGGCGGGGAGCTGTTTTTT
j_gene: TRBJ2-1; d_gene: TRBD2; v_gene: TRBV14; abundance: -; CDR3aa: CASSQGLSSGSFYNEQFF; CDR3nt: TGTGCCAGCAGCCAAGGGCTCTCGAGCGGGAGTTTCTACAATGAGCAGTTCTTC
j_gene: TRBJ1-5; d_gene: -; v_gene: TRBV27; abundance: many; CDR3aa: CASSWGFNQPQHF; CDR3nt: TGTGCCAGCAGTTGGGGGTTTAATCAGCCCCAGCATTTT
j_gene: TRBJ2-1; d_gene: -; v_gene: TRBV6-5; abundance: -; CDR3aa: CASSYVGSSYNEQFF; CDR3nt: TGTGCCAGCAGTTATGTGGGAAGCTCCTACAATGAGCAGTTCTTC
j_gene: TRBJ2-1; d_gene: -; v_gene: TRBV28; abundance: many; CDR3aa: CASSLGETNEQFF; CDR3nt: TGTGCCAGCAGCCTCGGAGAGACCAATGAGCAGTTCTTC
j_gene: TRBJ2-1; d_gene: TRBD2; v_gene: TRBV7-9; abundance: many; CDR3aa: CASSFEGLVYNEQFF; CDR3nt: TGTGCCAGCAGCTTCGAGGGACTAGTCTACAATGAGCAGTTCTTC
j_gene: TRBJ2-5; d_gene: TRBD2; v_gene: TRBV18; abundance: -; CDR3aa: CASTPPSGRYETQYF; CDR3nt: TGTGCCAGCACACCCCCTAGCGGGAGGTACGAGACCCAGTACTTC
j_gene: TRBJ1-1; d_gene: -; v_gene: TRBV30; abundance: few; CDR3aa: CAWRASGTGFSSPEAFF; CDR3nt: TGTGCCTGGAGGGCCTCCGGGACGGGCTTCTCGAGCCCTGAAGCTTTCTTT
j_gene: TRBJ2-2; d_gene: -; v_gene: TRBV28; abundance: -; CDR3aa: CASSATPNTGELFF; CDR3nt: TGTGCCAGCAGTGCAACCCCGAACACCGGGGAGCTGTTTTTT
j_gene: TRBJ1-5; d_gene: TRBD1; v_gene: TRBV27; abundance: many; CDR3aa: CASSQTQGANQPQHF; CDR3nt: TGTGCCAGCAGTCAAACACAGGGGGCTAATCAGCCCCAGCATTTT
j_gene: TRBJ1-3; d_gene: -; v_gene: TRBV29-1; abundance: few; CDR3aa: CSVPSSGNTIYF; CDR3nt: TGCAGCGTTCCGAGCTCTGGAAACACCATATATTTT
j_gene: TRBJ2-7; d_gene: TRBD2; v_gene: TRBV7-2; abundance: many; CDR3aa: CASSTAGGEQYF; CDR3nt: TGTGCCAGCAGCACAGCGGGAGGCGAGCAGTACTTC
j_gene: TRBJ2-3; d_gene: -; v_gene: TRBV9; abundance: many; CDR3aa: CASSGNLAATQYF; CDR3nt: TGTGCCAGCAGCGGGAACCTAGCAGCTACGCAGTATTTT
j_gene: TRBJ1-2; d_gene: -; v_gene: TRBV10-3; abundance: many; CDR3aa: CAISESRDYGYTF; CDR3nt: TGTGCCATCAGTGAGTCCAGGGACTATGGCTACACCTTC
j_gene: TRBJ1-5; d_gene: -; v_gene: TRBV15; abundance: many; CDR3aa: CATSRDARGFQPQHF; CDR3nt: TGTGCCACCAGCAGAGATGCTCGGGGGTTCCAGCCCCAGCATTTT
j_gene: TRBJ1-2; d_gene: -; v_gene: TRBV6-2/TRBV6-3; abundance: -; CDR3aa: CASSYRAGGHGYTF; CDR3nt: TGTGCCAGCAGTTACAGGGCCGGTGGTCATGGCTACACCTTC
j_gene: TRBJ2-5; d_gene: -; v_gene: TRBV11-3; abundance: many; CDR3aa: CASSDRETQYF; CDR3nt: TGTGCCAGCAGCGACCGCGAGACCCAGTACTTC
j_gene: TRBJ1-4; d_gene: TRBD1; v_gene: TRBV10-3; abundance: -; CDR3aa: CAISAGTGNEKLFF; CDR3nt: TGTGCCATCAGTGCAGGGACAGGGAATGAAAAACTGTTTTTT
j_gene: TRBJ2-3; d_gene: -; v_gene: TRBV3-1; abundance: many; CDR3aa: CASSQAYRADTQYF; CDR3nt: TGTGCCAGCAGCCAAGCCTACCGAGCAGATACGCAGTATTTT
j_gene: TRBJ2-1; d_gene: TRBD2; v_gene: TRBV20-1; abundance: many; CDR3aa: CSARLVTGGPSGRMYNEQFF; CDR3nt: TGCAGTGCTAGATTGGTTACAGGGGGCCCTAGCGGGAGGATGTACAATGAGCAGTTCTTC
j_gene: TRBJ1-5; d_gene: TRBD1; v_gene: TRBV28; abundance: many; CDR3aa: CASHWGTGNQPQHF; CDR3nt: TGTGCCAGCCACTGGGGGACAGGCAATCAGCCCCAGCATTTT
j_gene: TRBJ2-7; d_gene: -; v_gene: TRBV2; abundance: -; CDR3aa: CASMAGRQYF; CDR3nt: TGTGCCAGCATGGCGGGACGGCAGTACTTC
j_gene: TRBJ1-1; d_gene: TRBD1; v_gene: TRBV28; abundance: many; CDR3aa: CASSFPRQGGNTEAFF; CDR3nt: TGTGCCAGCAGTTTCCCCAGACAGGGAGGCAACACTGAAGCTTTCTTT
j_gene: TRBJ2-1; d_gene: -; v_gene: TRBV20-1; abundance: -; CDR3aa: CSARLETYNEQFF; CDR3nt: TGCAGTGCTAGACTAGAAACTTACAATGAGCAGTTCTTC
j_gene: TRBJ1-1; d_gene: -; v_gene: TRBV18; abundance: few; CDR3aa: CASSEKAGVNTEAFF; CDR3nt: TGTGCCAGCTCAGAAAAGGCGGGGGTGAACACTGAAGCTTTCTTT
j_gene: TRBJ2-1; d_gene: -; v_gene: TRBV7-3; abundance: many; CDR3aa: CASAKGVSLSYNEQFF; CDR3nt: TGTGCCAGCGCTAAGGGAGTTAGCCTGTCGTACAATGAGCAGTTCTTC
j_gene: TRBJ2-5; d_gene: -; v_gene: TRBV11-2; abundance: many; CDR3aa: CASSASSERETQYF; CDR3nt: TGTGCCAGCAGCGCGTCTAGTGAGAGGGAGACCCAGTACTTC
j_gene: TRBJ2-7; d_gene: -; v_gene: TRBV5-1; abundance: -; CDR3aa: CASTAGVATYEQYF; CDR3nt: TGCGCCAGCACCGCTGGGGTAGCGACCTACGAGCAGTACTTC
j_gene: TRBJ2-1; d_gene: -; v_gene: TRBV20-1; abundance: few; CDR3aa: CSAPIWGTLHNEQFF; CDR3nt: TGCAGTGCTCCAATTTGGGGGACTCTCCACAATGAGCAGTTCTTC
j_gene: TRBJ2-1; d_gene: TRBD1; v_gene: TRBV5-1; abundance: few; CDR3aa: CASREAGGQFF; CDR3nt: TGCGCCAGCAGGGAAGCAGGGGGGCAGTTCTTC
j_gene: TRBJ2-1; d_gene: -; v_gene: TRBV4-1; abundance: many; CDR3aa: CASSQVVSRGYNEQFF; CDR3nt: TGCGCCAGCAGCCAAGTAGTTTCCCGGGGGTACAATGAGCAGTTCTTC
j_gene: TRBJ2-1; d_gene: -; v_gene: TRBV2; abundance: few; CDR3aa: CASSEWIHEQFF; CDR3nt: TGTGCCAGCAGTGAGTGGATCCATGAGCAGTTCTTC
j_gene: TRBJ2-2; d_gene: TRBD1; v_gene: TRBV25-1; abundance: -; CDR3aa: CASSEWSGGNTGELFF; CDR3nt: TGTGCCAGCAGTGAATGGTCAGGGGGGAACACCGGGGAGCTGTTTTTT
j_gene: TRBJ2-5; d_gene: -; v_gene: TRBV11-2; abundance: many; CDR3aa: CASSSGSAETQYF; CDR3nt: TGTGCCAGCAGCTCCGGATCGGCGGAGACCCAGTACTTC
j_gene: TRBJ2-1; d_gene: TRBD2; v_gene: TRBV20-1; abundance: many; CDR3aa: CSARDWRSSGATPNEQFF; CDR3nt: TGCAGTGCTAGAGATTGGCGGTCCAGCGGGGCAACCCCCAATGAGCAGTTCTTC
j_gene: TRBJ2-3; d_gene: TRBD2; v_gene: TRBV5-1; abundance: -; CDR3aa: CASRSKRDPDTQYF; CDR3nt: TGCGCCAGCAGGTCAAAGCGGGACCCAGATACGCAGTATTTT
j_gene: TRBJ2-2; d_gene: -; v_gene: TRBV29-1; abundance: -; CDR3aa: CSVGQFANTGELFF; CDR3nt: TGCAGCGTCGGACAGTTCGCGAACACCGGGGAGCTGTTTTTT
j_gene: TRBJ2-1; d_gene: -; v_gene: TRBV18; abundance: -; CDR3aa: CANSPGTNSYNEQFF; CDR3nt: TGTGCCAACTCACCAGGGACGAATTCTTACAATGAGCAGTTCTTC
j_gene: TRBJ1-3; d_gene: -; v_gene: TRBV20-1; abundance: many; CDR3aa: CSARARTPGLTIYF; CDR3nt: TGCAGTGCTAGAGCCCGGACCCCCGGTCTCACCATATATTTT